The 9 T cell receptor beta chains presented below share a single source sample, sequenced in a study of cytotoxic CD8 clonotypes in ibrutinib-treated CLL. Only in-frame clones appear in the TCRdb table, and some are missing; sequencing was by immunoSEQ multiplex PCR. This repertoire shows almost 85,000 clones, 70% to 90% found once; its top ten account for under 7%. Sequencing was performed on PBMCs, taken before ibrutinib treatment. These receptors were obtained from a human donor with chronic lymphocytic leukemia.

V usage is TRBV6-4 and J usage is TRBJ1-2; 8 bases map to TRBD1. The CDR3 loop spans 15 amino acids. Germline V CDR1 and CDR2: MRHNA, SNTAGT. After removal of 2 bases from V and 6 bases from J, the junction contained 8 bases not matched to a gene. Here the CDR3 DNA reads TGTGCCAGCAGTGACGGGGGCCAGGGGGCAAATGGCTACACCTTC. It is translated as CASSDGGQGANGYTF.

The V call is TRBV11-3, the J call TRBJ2-1; D perhaps matches TRBD2 (5 bases). V dropped 1 base and J dropped 6 bases, with 13 bases sitting between them. This CDR3 is built from 15 residues. Germline V CDR1 and CDR2: SGHNT, YENEEA. CDR3: CASSLGTSGINEQFF. Written as DNA, the CDR3 is TGTGCCAGCAGCTTAGGAACTAGTGGGATCAATGAGCAGTTCTTC.

The chain carries TRBV7-2 and TRBJ2-5; 9 bases are a match to TRBD1. Losses at the gene ends were 2 bases for V and 5 bases for J; bases not matched to a gene: 9. CDR3 length: 16 residues. Looked up from germline, CDR1 is SGHTA and CDR2 is FQGNSA. As DNA, the CDR3 is TGTGCCAGCAGCTTAACATGGGACAGGGTCGGCGAGACCCAGTACTTC. Translated, it gives CASSLTWDRVGETQYF.

The J gene is TRBJ2-5, the V gene TRBV7-7, with 9 bases identical to TRBD2. The CDR3 is 15 amino acids. After removal of 4 bases from V and 4 bases from J, the junction contained 7 bases not matched to a gene. Germline CDR1 reads SSHAT; CDR2 reads FNYEAQ (reference sequence). CDR3 protein: CASSYSGSSGETQYF. DNA of the CDR3: TGTGCCAGCAGCTATAGCGGGAGCTCAGGAGAGACCCAGTACTTC.

The chain uses TRBV19 and TRBJ2-2; TRBD2 aligns across 8 bases. The J segment lost 1 base and the V segment lost 4 bases, leaving 5 bases of the junction unmatched. Germline V gene sequence: CDR1 LNHDA, CDR2 SQIVND (reference sequence). This CDR3 comprises 16 residues. The CDR3 loop is CASSTNSGRNTGELFF. DNA of the CDR3: TGTGCCAGTAGTACCAACAGCGGGAGGAACACCGGGGAGCTGTTTTTT.

The chain has TRBV11-2 and TRBJ2-5; 10 bases align to TRBD2. Germline CDR1 SGHAT, CDR2 FQNNGV. This CDR3 has 11 amino acids. V lost 4 bases to trimming and J lost 14 bases; unmatched junction nucleotides: 4. The CDR3 here is CASSSSGSQYF. The CDR3 DNA is TGTGCCAGCAGCTCTAGCGGGAGTCAATACTTC.

The chain is built from TRBV9 and TRBJ2-1; 10 bases match TRBD2. The V gene end was trimmed by 0 bases and the J gene end by 7 bases; junction bases not matched to a gene: 7. The CDR3 covers 16 residues. Germline values: CDR1 SGDLS, CDR2 YYNGEE. CDR3 in DNA: TGTGCCAGCAGCGTAGGAGGGACTAGCGTGAGAAATGAGCAGTTCTTC. Its translation: CASSVGGTSVRNEQFF.

The rearrangement uses TRBV25-1 and TRBJ1-2; D gene uncertain. CDR1 and CDR2 from the germline V gene are MGHDK and SYGVNS. The CDR3 is 13 amino acids. The germline V and J ends were trimmed by 2 bases and 6 bases, with 10 bases remaining between them. The CDR3 bases are TGTGCCAGCAGTGAAAGTACAGTCGATGGCTACACCTTC. Amino acids: CASSESTVDGYTF.

The J gene is TRBJ2-5, the V gene TRBV7-6; 12 bases map to TRBD2. The CDR3 is 18 residues long. V was clipped by 4 bases and J by 5 bases; unmatched bases: 14. Germline V gene data show CDR1 as SGHVS and CDR2 as FNYEAQ. The CDR3 sequence: CASSSLAGGLMGEETQYF. In DNA, the CDR3 is TGTGCCAGCAGCTCGCTAGCGGGAGGGCTTATGGGGGAGGAGACCCAGTACTTC.